This T cell receptor (beta chain) derives from a study of molecular identifiers for immune sequencing clone quantification. Overall study: In replicates, RNA from roughly 21,000 or 96,000 naive CD8 cells was split five ways, four sequenced.

Previously described methods with listed TCR primers produced the bulk TCR libraries. TCRdb reanalysed the PCR reads using MiXCR and keeps one entry per CDR3 protein. The sample holds tens of thousands of distinct CDR3 sequences, about a third seen once. Researchers sorted naive CD8 T cells as cells that were CD8+CD4-CCR7+CD45RA+. Overall study findings and caveats: Under 1% of molecules in naive cells, but over 98% of effector molecules, belonged to clones above 20 RNA copies.

The V and J ends lost 2 bases and 6 bases respectively, with 11 bases between them. Germline CDR1 reads SEHNR; CDR2 reads FQNEAQ (reference sequence). This CDR3 region has 15 residues. In its sample, this clonotype was seen many times. Its target is unknown. The sequenced material came from naive CD8+ T cells from blood, with Jurkat cell RNA spiked in. Noted subset: FACS-sorted CD8+CD4-CCR7+CD45RA+ naive T cells. The chain combines TRBV7-9 with TRBJ1-6; D not certain. The clonotype originates from a human donor in good health. Some libraries in this study had Jurkat cell RNA spiked in. Written as DNA, the CDR3 is TGTGCCAGCAGCTTACGCGACACCTCTAATTCACCCCTCCACTTT. This sequence encodes CASSLRDTSNSPLHF.